This is a list of T cell receptor beta chains from one sample in a study of cytotoxic CD8 clonotypes in ibrutinib-treated CLL. Sequenced by immunoSEQ multiplex PCR; TCRdb stores in-frame clones only, minus some. In the table there are about 18,000 clones, about 86% of which are singletons. Sequencing was performed on PBMCs, taken before ibrutinib treatment. The receptors derive from a human donor with chronic lymphocytic leukemia. Each CDR3 is given with its conserved first and last residue. D genes are given only for firm matches. Rows give clone size only sometimes, using once, few, many, or a class for an expanded clone.

j_call,d_call,clone_size,v_call,cdr3_nt,cdr3_aa
TRBJ2-3,TRBD1,once,TRBV2,TGTGCCAGCGGACCCTACAGGGGCACGGGCCGGGACACAGATACGCAGTATTTT,CASGPYRGTGRDTDTQYF
TRBJ1-5,NA,few,TRBV19,TGTGCCAGTAGCGAGGGTATCAATCAGCCCCAGCATTTT,CASSEGINQPQHF
TRBJ2-2,NA,NA,TRBV9,TGTGCCAGCAGCGTAGGTGGTAGCGTCACCGGGGAGCTGTTTTTT,CASSVGGSVTGELFF
TRBJ2-4,NA,NA,TRBV9,TGTGCCAGCAGCGTAAACCAGGCCAAAAACATTCAGTACTTC,CASSVNQAKNIQYF
TRBJ2-7,NA,few,TRBV29-1,TGCAGCGTTGAACGTCTAGGAGGTAGGCAGTACTTC,CSVERLGGRQYF
TRBJ2-7,TRBD1,NA,TRBV11-3,TGTGCCAGCAGCTTAGATGGCGACAGGGGCTCCTACGAGCAGTACTTC,CASSLDGDRGSYEQYF
TRBJ1-1,NA,NA,TRBV7-9,TGTGCCAGCAGCTCAGGGGAGCGTGCAGCTTTCTTT,CASSSGERAAFF
TRBJ1-5,NA,NA,TRBV30,TGTGCCTGGAGTGTGGACCGATATAGCAATCAGCCCCAGCATTTT,CAWSVDRYSNQPQHF
TRBJ2-7,TRBD2,NA,TRBV19,TGTGCCAGTAGTATTGGGGGACTAGCGGCCTACGAGCAGTACTTC,CASSIGGLAAYEQYF
TRBJ1-2,TRBD1,NA,TRBV20-1,TGCAGTGCTGGACAGGGGCCGGGCTACACCTTC,CSAGQGPGYTF
TRBJ1-1,TRBD1,few,TRBV28,TGTGCCAGCAGCCAAAGGACCCGGGACAGGGGGTCAAACACTGAAGCTTTCTTT,CASSQRTRDRGSNTEAFF
TRBJ2-3,TRBD2,NA,TRBV7-3,TGTGCCAGCAGCTTAACGTTGCGGGAGGGTGTCACAGATACGCAGTATTTT,CASSLTLREGVTDTQYF
TRBJ2-1,NA,NA,TRBV7-6,TGTGCCAGCAGCTTAGCCTCACTAGCTTATGAGCAGTTCTTC,CASSLASLAYEQFF
TRBJ1-1,NA,NA,TRBV5-1,TGCGCCAGCAGCTTGGCCGCACAGGGAGGCACTGAAGCTTTCTTT,CASSLAAQGGTEAFF
TRBJ2-3,TRBD1,NA,TRBV9,TGTGCCAGCAGCGTAGGACAGGGGGCGGTGGATACGCAGTATTTT,CASSVGQGAVDTQYF
TRBJ2-5,NA,NA,TRBV18,TGTGCCAGCTCACCACCCGGGGGGCGAGAAGAGACCCAGTACTTC,CASSPPGGREETQYF
TRBJ2-5,TRBD1,NA,TRBV9,TGTGCCAGCAGCTTAAAGGACAGGGGGTTCCAAGAGACCCAGTACTTC,CASSLKDRGFQETQYF
TRBJ2-1,NA,NA,TRBV7-3,TGTGCCAGCAGCTTATCGTCGGGATCCGATGAGCAGTTCTTC,CASSLSSGSDEQFF
TRBJ1-1,NA,NA,TRBV7-2,TGTGCCAGCAGCTTAGCCGGCACGGGAGTAGGGACTGAAGCTTTCTTT,CASSLAGTGVGTEAFF
TRBJ2-1,TRBD1,NA,TRBV25-1,TGTGCCAGCCAAGCTCACGGGACAGGCGGCAATGAGCAGTTCTTC,CASQAHGTGGNEQFF
TRBJ1-2,TRBD1,medium-sized,TRBV5-8,TGTGCCAGCGATAAATTCCGGGACAGGGGGGCTGCGAACTATGGCTACACCTTC,CASDKFRDRGAANYGYTF
TRBJ1-2,TRBD1,few,TRBV7-9,TGTGCCAGCAGCTTAGCGCTTGGCTCAGGGGGCGTTAGGATCGCCGGCTACACCTTC,CASSLALGSGGVRIAGYTF
TRBJ2-1,NA,NA,TRBV28,TGTGCCAGCACCCGAGGGCCTCCATACTACAATGAGCAGTTCTTC,CASTRGPPYYNEQFF
TRBJ1-1,NA,NA,TRBV15,TGTGCCACCAGCAGAGATCGGGGCGAAGCTTTCTTT,CATSRDRGEAFF
TRBJ1-2,NA,NA,TRBV7-2,TGTGCCAGCAGCCAAGACACCTATGGCTACACCTTC,CASSQDTYGYTF
TRBJ1-2,NA,NA,TRBV5-4,TGTGCCAGCAGCTTGGCAGGGTACCATGGCTACACCTTC,CASSLAGYHGYTF